Listed below are T cell receptor beta chains from one sample, sequenced in a study of blood T cell repertoires in COVID-19. Sequenced by immunoSEQ multiplex PCR; TCRdb stores in-frame clones only, minus some. The sample consists of 200,000 to 300,000 clones, 70% to 90% of them appearing once. The sequenced material came from PBMCs or T cells enriched from blood (not recorded which). The receptors were sampled from a woman aged 40 to 50 with acute COVID-19. Each CDR3 is given with its conserved first and last residue. The D gene is left open where the match is weak. Not every row has a clone size; where given, it reads once, few, many or a size class.

d_call clone_size j_call v_call cdr3_nt cdr3_aa
NA NA TRBJ2-1 TRBV5-1 TGCGCCAGCAGCTCCGGACAGAGCTCCTACAATGAGCAGTTCTTC CASSSGQSSYNEQFF
TRBD1 NA TRBJ1-1 TRBV7-9 TGTGCCAGCAGCCCCCGGACAGGGCAGAACACTGAAGCTTTCTTT CASSPRTGQNTEAFF
NA NA TRBJ2-5 TRBV11-3 TGTGCCAGCAGCGCGCCCACTACTAATCAAGAGACCCAGTACTTC CASSAPTTNQETQYF
NA NA TRBJ2-7 TRBV11-3 TGTGCCAGCAGCTTAGGTCAGGGCGTCTCCTACGAGCAGTACTTC CASSLGQGVSYEQYF
TRBD2 NA TRBJ2-1 TRBV4-1 TGCGCCAGCAGCCTCGGACTAGCGGGGGGCTCCTACAATGAGCAGTTCTTC CASSLGLAGGSYNEQFF
TRBD1 NA TRBJ1-2 TRBV6-5 TGTGCCAGCAGCCAAGGGACAGCCTATGGCTACACCTTC CASSQGTAYGYTF
NA NA TRBJ2-1 TRBV24-1 TGTGCCACCAGTTCTAGCTACGAGCAGTTCTTC CATSSSYEQFF
NA NA TRBJ2-1 TRBV5-1 TGCGCCAGCAGCCGATTCCGGGCCCGGACATACAATGAGCAGTTCTTC CASSRFRARTYNEQFF
TRBD2 few TRBJ2-2 TRBV10-1 TGCGCCAGCTCGGGAGGGACCGGGGAGCTGTTTTTT CASSGGTGELFF
TRBD1 NA TRBJ2-3 TRBV24-1 TGTGCCACCAGCCCCACAGGGGTCGCCTCGGATACGCAGTATTTT CATSPTGVASDTQYF
TRBD2 NA TRBJ2-5 TRBV2 TGTGCCAGCAGTGAAAAGCGGGGAGTGGAGACCCAGTACTTC CASSEKRGVETQYF
NA NA TRBJ2-1 TRBV25-1 TGTGCCAGCAGTTGGGCGGGACCGGACAATGAGCAGTTCTTC CASSWAGPDNEQFF
TRBD1 NA TRBJ1-5 TRBV29-1 TGCAGCGTCAGAACAGGGGTAGGTCAGCCCCAGCATTTT CSVRTGVGQPQHF
NA NA TRBJ1-6 TRBV5-7 TGTGCCAGCAGCTTGGCCTCGGGACACCACTATAATTCACCCCTCCACTTT CASSLASGHHYNSPLHF
NA NA TRBJ1-5 TRBV5-1 TGCGCCAGGACAGGACATAGCAATCAGCCCCAGCATTTT CARTGHSNQPQHF
TRBD2 NA TRBJ2-1 TRBV2 TGTGCCAGCAGTAAGACTAGCGGCTACAATGAGCAGTTCTTC CASSKTSGYNEQFF
TRBD2 NA TRBJ2-5 TRBV15 TGTGCCACCAGCTCCTCCGGGACTAGCGCTCGAACCCAGTACTTC CATSSSGTSARTQYF
NA once TRBJ2-7 TRBV11-2 TGTGCCAGCAGCCCCCTAGCGTCCGAGCAGTACTTC CASSPLASEQYF
TRBD1 NA TRBJ2-1 TRBV5-5 TGTGCCAGCAGCTTAGCAGGGGGCGGTCATTCGGTTGAGCAGTTCTTC CASSLAGGGHSVEQFF
NA once TRBJ2-1 TRBV27 TGTGCCAGCAGTTGGTGGCAGAATAATGGTGAGCAGTTCTTC CASSWWQNNGEQFF
TRBD1 NA TRBJ1-5 TRBV6-2/TRBV6-3 TGTGCCAGCAGTCGAGGACAGGGGAATGGTCAGCCCCAGCATTTT CASSRGQGNGQPQHF
NA once TRBJ1-3 TRBV12-5 TGTGCTAGTGGTTTGATCGGGGGAAACACCATATATTTT CASGLIGGNTIYF
TRBD2 NA TRBJ2-5 TRBV7-9 TGTGCCAGCAGCTTAGGACTAGCGGAACAAGAGACCCAGTACTTC CASSLGLAEQETQYF
TRBD2 NA TRBJ2-3 TRBV28 TGTGCCAGCAGTGAACCACTAGCGGGAGGGGTAGATACGCAGTATTTT CASSEPLAGGVDTQYF
NA NA TRBJ2-1 TRBV21-1 TGTGCCAGCAGCAAAAAAGGACTAGCGGGAGACAATGAGCAGTTCTTC CASSKKGLAGDNEQFF
TRBD2 once TRBJ2-3 TRBV27 TGTGCCAGCAGTTTATTCGGAACTAGCGGAAACACAGATACGCAGTATTTT CASSLFGTSGNTDTQYF
TRBD2 NA TRBJ2-1 TRBV10-3 TGTGCCATCAGTGACTCTAGCGGGATCTCCTACAATGAGCAGTTCTTC CAISDSSGISYNEQFF
NA NA TRBJ1-4 TRBV19 TGTGCCAGTAGTCGGAGGGTTAATGAAAAACTGTTTTTT CASSRRVNEKLFF
NA NA TRBJ1-5 TRBV4-1 TGCGCCAGCAGCCCAACGCAGGGCCCTCAGCCCCAGCATTTT CASSPTQGPQPQHF
TRBD1 NA TRBJ2-1 TRBV7-9 TGTGCCAGCAGCTCACTGACAGGGGGCGTTGAGCAGTTCTTC CASSSLTGGVEQFF
TRBD2 NA TRBJ2-7 TRBV28 TGTGCCAGCGTTAGCGGGAGAATGGAGGAGCAGTACTTC CASVSGRMEEQYF
TRBD1 once TRBJ2-3 TRBV5-1 TGCGCCAGCAGCAACCGGGACAGGGGGGCAGATACGCAGTATTTT CASSNRDRGADTQYF
NA NA TRBJ1-2 TRBV19 TGTGCCAGTAGTATTGAGGCAGGGCGGCCCTATGGCTACACCTTC CASSIEAGRPYGYTF
NA NA TRBJ1-5 TRBV4-1 TGCGCCAGCAGCCAAGACACCCAGTGGCAGCCCCAGCATTTT CASSQDTQWQPQHF
NA NA TRBJ1-5 TRBV6-4 TGTGCCAGCAGTGAATCTGGGCTGGGTCAGCCCCAGCATTTT CASSESGLGQPQHF
NA NA TRBJ2-1 TRBV5-4 TGTGCCAGCAGCTTGACGGGTGAGCAGTTCTTC CASSLTGEQFF
NA NA TRBJ1-6 TRBV7-2 TGTGCCAGCAGCTTATGGGGGCAGGGTGATTCACCCCTCCACTTT CASSLWGQGDSPLHF
TRBD2 NA TRBJ2-1 TRBV4-1 TGCGCCAGCAGCCAAGGACTAGCGACTAGCTCCTACAATGAGCAGTTCTTC CASSQGLATSSYNEQFF
TRBD1 NA TRBJ1-2 TRBV28 TGTGCCAGCAGTTGGGGACAGCAGAAAATCTATGGCTACACCTTC CASSWGQQKIYGYTF
TRBD2 NA TRBJ2-7 TRBV10-3 TGTGCCATCAGTGGGACTGGAGCGGGAGGATTTGCTATCGAGCAGTACTTC CAISGTGAGGFAIEQYF
TRBD1 NA TRBJ2-5 TRBV3-1/TRBV3-2 TGTGCCAGCAGGTATACAGGGGGCCGGGGAGAGACCCAGTACTTC CASRYTGGRGETQYF
TRBD1 NA TRBJ2-1 TRBV25-1 TGTGCCAGCAGAGACAGGGGATACAATGAGCAGTTCTTC CASRDRGYNEQFF
TRBD2 NA TRBJ2-1 TRBV7-3 TGTGCCAGCAGCTTAGCTGCGGGGGGGTTCAATGAGCAGTTCTTC CASSLAAGGFNEQFF
NA NA TRBJ2-7 TRBV4-1 TGCGCCAGCAGCCAAATGACGGCTAGGGGCGAGCAGTACTTC CASSQMTARGEQYF
TRBD2 NA TRBJ2-1 TRBV5-1 TGCGCCAGCAGCTTTGGGACGACTAGCGGGATGTCTCATGAGCAGTTCTTC CASSFGTTSGMSHEQFF
TRBD1 NA TRBJ1-2 TRBV19 TGTGCCAGTAGTATGCAGGGGGCTTATGGCTACACCTTC CASSMQGAYGYTF
NA NA TRBJ2-1 TRBV29-1 TGCAGCGTTGAATGGACTAGGGGGAGACGGAATGAGCAGTTCTTC CSVEWTRGRRNEQFF
NA NA TRBJ2-7 TRBV29-1 TGCAGCGTTGAAGGCAGGGGCTACGAGCAGTACTTC CSVEGRGYEQYF
NA NA TRBJ2-5 TRBV3-1/TRBV3-2 TGTGCCAGCAGCCAAGACGCGGCGGGAGAGACCCAGTACTTC CASSQDAAGETQYF
NA NA TRBJ1-1 TRBV27 TGTGCCAGCAGCACGGAGGGTAAAGTTACTGAAGCTTTCTTT CASSTEGKVTEAFF
NA NA TRBJ1-2 TRBV11-2 TGTGCCAGCAGCTTAGAGAGGGCTTATGGCTACACCTTC CASSLERAYGYTF
NA once TRBJ1-1 TRBV4-1 TGCGCCAGCAGCCAAGATATGGGGGCTTGGACTGAAGCTTTCTTT CASSQDMGAWTEAFF
NA NA TRBJ2-1 TRBV13 TGTGCCAGCAGAAGGCGGTTAGCGCCCAATGAGCAGTTCTTC CASRRRLAPNEQFF
NA few TRBJ2-1 TRBV11-3 TGTGCCAGCAGCTTTGAGCGAGCAAGTGAGCAGTTCTTC CASSFERASEQFF
TRBD2 once TRBJ2-7 TRBV10-2 TGCGCCAGCTTTACTGGACTAGCGGGTGACTACGAGCAGTACTTC CASFTGLAGDYEQYF
TRBD2 NA TRBJ2-7 TRBV5-1 TGCGCCAGCAGCGCCAACCTAGCGGGAGGGCGCCACGAGCAGTACTTC CASSANLAGGRHEQYF
NA NA TRBJ2-1 TRBV12-3/TRBV12-4 TGTGCCAGCACCGCGGACAGCCTACAGCAGTTCTTC CASTADSLQQFF